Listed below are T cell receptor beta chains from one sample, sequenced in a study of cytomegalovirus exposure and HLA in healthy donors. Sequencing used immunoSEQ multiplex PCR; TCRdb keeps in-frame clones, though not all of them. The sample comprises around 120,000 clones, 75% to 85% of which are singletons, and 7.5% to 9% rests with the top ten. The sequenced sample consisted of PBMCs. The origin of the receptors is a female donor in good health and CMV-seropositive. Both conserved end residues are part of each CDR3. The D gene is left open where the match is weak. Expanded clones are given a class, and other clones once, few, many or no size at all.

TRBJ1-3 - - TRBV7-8 CASRQGNTIYF TGTGCCAGCCGACAGGGAAACACCATATATTTT
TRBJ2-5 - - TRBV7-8 CASSLAGGGTQYF TGTGCCAGCAGCTTAGCAGGGGGGGGGACCCAGTACTTC
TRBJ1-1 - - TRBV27 CASSLFRTEAFF TGTGCCAGCAGTTTATTCCGGACTGAAGCTTTCTTT
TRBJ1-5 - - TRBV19 CASRSLSNQPQHF TGTGCCAGTAGGTCCTTAAGCAATCAGCCCCAGCATTTT
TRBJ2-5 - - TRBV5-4 CASSFRAGRETQYF TGTGCCAGCAGCTTCAGGGCAGGGCGGGAGACCCAGTACTTC
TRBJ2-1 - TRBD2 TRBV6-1 CASSDLLAGGLNEQFF TGTGCCAGCAGTGACTTACTAGCGGGGGGGCTGAATGAGCAGTTCTTC
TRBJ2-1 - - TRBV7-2 CASSFNRVTYNEQFF TGTGCCAGCAGCTTCAACAGGGTGACCTACAATGAGCAGTTCTTC
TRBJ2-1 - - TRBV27 CASSLGYVGPYNEQFF TGTGCCAGCAGTCTAGGATACGTAGGTCCCTACAATGAGCAGTTCTTC
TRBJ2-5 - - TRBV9 CASSVPGNPKTQYF TGTGCCAGCAGCGTGCCGGGTAACCCAAAGACCCAGTACTTC
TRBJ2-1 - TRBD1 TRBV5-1 CASSLPTWTGSSYNEQFF TGCGCCAGCAGCTTGCCTACCTGGACAGGGAGCTCCTACAATGAGCAGTTCTTC
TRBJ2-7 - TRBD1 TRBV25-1 CASTPQGATYEQYF TGTGCCAGCACCCCACAGGGGGCAACCTACGAGCAGTACTTC
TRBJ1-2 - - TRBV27 CASRLGGGRGGYTF TGTGCCAGCAGACTAGGGGGGGGGCGCGGTGGCTACACCTTC
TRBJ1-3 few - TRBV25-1 CASSEIGGRNTIYF TGTGCCAGCAGTGAGATCGGAGGCCGAAACACCATATATTTT
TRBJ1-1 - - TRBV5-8 CASSSNTEAFF TGTGCCAGCAGCTCTAACACTGAAGCTTTCTTT
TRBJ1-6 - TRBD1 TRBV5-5 CASSLAPTGGVSPLHF TGTGCCAGCAGCTTGGCCCCCACAGGGGGAGTATCACCCCTCCACTTT
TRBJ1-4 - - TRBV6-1 CASSEFPRGNEKLFF TGTGCCAGCAGTGAATTCCCCAGGGGCAACGAAAAACTGTTTTTT
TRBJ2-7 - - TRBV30 CAWSPSLTRDSVSYEQYF TGTGCCTGGTCCCCCTCTCTTACCCGGGATTCAGTGTCCTACGAGCAGTACTTC
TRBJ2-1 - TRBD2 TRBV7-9 CASSWGRGGDNEQFF TGTGCCAGCAGCTGGGGGCGGGGGGGCGACAATGAGCAGTTCTTC
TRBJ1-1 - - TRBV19 CASTPRGIRTEAFF TGTGCCAGTACCCCACGGGGGATTCGAACTGAAGCTTTCTTT
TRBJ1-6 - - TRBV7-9 CASSSLTGGNSPLHF TGTGCCAGCAGCTCCTTAACAGGTGGGAATTCACCCCTCCACTTT
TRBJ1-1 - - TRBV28 CASSLRGGMVGGKAFF TGTGCCAGCAGTTTAAGGGGGGGCATGGTTGGAGGAAAAGCTTTCTTT
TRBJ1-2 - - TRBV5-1 CASSFTQADYGYTF TGCGCCAGCAGCTTTACCCAGGCAGACTATGGCTACACCTTC
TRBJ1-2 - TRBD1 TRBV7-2 CASSSNRGRNYGYTF TGTGCCAGCAGCTCAAACAGGGGGCGCAACTATGGCTACACCTTC
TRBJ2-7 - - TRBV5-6 CASSGGRSYEQYF TGTGCCAGCAGCGGAGGGAGGAGCTACGAGCAGTACTTC
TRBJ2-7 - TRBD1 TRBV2 CACGTGARYEQYF TGTGCCTGTGGGACAGGGGCAAGATACGAGCAGTACTTC
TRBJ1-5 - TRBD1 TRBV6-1 CASSRTGHQPQHF TGTGCCAGCAGTAGGACAGGTCATCAGCCCCAGCATTTT
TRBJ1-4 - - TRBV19 CASSLRGGSTNEKLFF TGTGCCAGTAGCCTCCGGGGGGGCTCAACTAATGAAAAACTGTTTTTT
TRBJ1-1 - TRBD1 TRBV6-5 CASSGQGATEAFF TGTGCCAGCAGCGGACAGGGGGCCACTGAAGCTTTCTTT